This TCR beta chain was observed in a study of CD8 T cells in Susac syndrome. Study-level points and caveats: Susac CD8+ cells expanded clonally the most in TEMRA cells and in active patients.

RNA in amounts of about 0.45 to 1 ug was reverse transcribed with random hexamers. Coverage of TCR beta CDR3 amplification by immunoSEQ multiplex PCR extended to 54 Vbeta and 13 Jbeta. Each CDR3 protein is one row after TCRdb ran MiXCR on the immunoSEQ multiplex PCR reads. The data contain around 85,000 distinct CDR3 sequences, roughly 94% of them singletons. The sequenced target, TCR beta, came from blood CD8+ and CD4+ T cells. The CD8+ and CD4+ T cells were negatively isolated, with the TEMRA cells enriched by FACS. On this clonotype itself: Its target is not known.

The CDR3 is 15 residues long. Unmatched junction bases numbered 3, after V lost 3 bases and J lost 7 bases. Germline-derived CDR1 and CDR2 are SGDLS and YYNGEE. The chain carries TRBV9 and TRBJ2-1; 14 nucleotides agree with TRBD2. The TCR was taken from a human donor with Susac syndrome. The sequenced sample consisted of CD8+ T cells from PBMCs. CDR3 residues: CASSATSGRGNEQFF. The CDR3 coding sequence is TGTGCCAGCAGCGCGACTAGCGGGAGGGGGAATGAGCAGTTCTTC. Variable domain in full (rest from reference TRBV9 and TRBJ2-1): DSGVTQTPKHLITATGQRVTLRCSPRSGDLSVYWYQQSLDQGLQFLIQYYNGEERAKGNILERFSAQQFPDLHSELNLSSLELGDSALYFCASSATSGRGNEQFFGPGTRLTVL.